This TCR beta chain was recovered during a study of blood T cell repertoires in COVID-19. Germline CDR1 is GTSNPN and CDR2 is SVGIG (reference sequence). The V and J ends lost 3 bases and 4 bases, in that order; junction bases with no gene match: 3. The CDR3 is 13 residues long. The data were produced by immunoSEQ multiplex PCR, yet TCRdb's version contains in-frame clones alone and is incomplete. Of some 190,000 clones in the sample, roughly 76% were seen once. This chain uses TRBV30 with TRBJ2-5; 9 bases line up with TRBD2. This receptor was obtained from a woman between 45 and 65 years old with active or convalescent COVID-19. The sample was peripheral blood. The CDR3, as DNA: TGTGCCTGGAGGGGACTAGCTCCAGAGACCCAGTACTTC. Residues: CAWRGLAPETQYF. The full variable domain, rest sourced from reference TRBV30 and TRBJ2-5, is SQTIHQWPATLVQPVGSPLSLECTVEGTSNPNLYWYRQAAGRGLQLLFYSVGIGQISSEVPQNLSASRPQDRQFILSSKKLLLSDSGFYLCAWRGLAPETQYFGPGTRLLVL.